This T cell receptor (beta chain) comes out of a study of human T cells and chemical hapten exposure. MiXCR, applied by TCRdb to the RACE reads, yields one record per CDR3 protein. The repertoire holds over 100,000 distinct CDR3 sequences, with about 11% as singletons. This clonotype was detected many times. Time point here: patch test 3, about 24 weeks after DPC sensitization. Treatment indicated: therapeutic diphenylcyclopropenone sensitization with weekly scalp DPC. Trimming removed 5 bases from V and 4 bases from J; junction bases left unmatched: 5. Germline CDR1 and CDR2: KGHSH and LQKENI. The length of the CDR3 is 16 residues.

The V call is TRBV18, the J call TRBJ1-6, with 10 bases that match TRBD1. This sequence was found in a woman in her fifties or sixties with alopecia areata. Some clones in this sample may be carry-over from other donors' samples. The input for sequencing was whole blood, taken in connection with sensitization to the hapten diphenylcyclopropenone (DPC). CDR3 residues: CASSTGQGRYNSPLHF. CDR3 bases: TGTGCCAGCTCAACGGGACAGGGGAGGTATAATTCACCCCTCCACTTT.